A selection of T cell receptor beta chains follows, all from one sample in a study of shared clonotypes between healthy human individuals. Produced via immunoSEQ multiplex PCR; TCRdb's table is partial and in-frame only. The sample contains about 2.1 million clones, roughly 93% of which appear only once. Material for sequencing was naive CD8+ T cells from PBMCs. The receptors shown here come from a young man in good health. Some clones in this sample may be carry-over from other donors' samples. Both conserved end residues are part of each CDR3. Where a row states a size, it is once, few, many or the class of an expanded clone; other rows omit it.

clone_size: .
v_call: TRBV10-2
cdr3_aa: CASSDTGFQHF

clone_size: once
v_call: TRBV15
cdr3_aa: CATSPENTEAFF

clone_size: .
v_call: TRBV27
cdr3_aa: CASSLWASGKETQYF

clone_size: once
v_call: TRBV7-9
cdr3_aa: CASSLGRTLEQYF

clone_size: .
v_call: TRBV11-3
cdr3_aa: CASSLAGGIQTQYF

clone_size: .
v_call: TRBV13
cdr3_aa: CASSLSIQETQYF

clone_size: .
v_call: TRBV15
cdr3_aa: CATSIGIETQYF

clone_size: .
v_call: TRBV10-3
cdr3_aa: CAIRGGAYEQYF

clone_size: .
v_call: TRBV7-6
cdr3_aa: CASSSGVGQYF

clone_size: .
v_call: TRBV5-6
cdr3_aa: CASSPGGSGRALEQFF

clone_size: .
v_call: TRBV10-1
cdr3_aa: CASSVGYEQYF

clone_size: .
v_call: TRBV4-1
cdr3_aa: CASSQGPGQETQYF

clone_size: .
v_call: TRBV27
cdr3_aa: CASGSSSGRTEAFF

clone_size: .
v_call: TRBV13
cdr3_aa: CASSLTEGGTEAFF

clone_size: .
v_call: TRBV11-2
cdr3_aa: CASSLTGAGNTIYF

clone_size: once
v_call: TRBV27
cdr3_aa: CASSLMGGWETQYF

clone_size: .
v_call: TRBV19
cdr3_aa: CASSPAPFYGYTF

clone_size: .
v_call: TRBV19
cdr3_aa: CASTPALDRGADTQYF

clone_size: once
v_call: TRBV6-1
cdr3_aa: CASSYPDRGYGYTF

clone_size: .
v_call: TRBV7-2
cdr3_aa: CASSLWAGELFF

clone_size: .
v_call: TRBV5-1
cdr3_aa: CASSYSGSSYNEQFF

clone_size: .
v_call: TRBV15
cdr3_aa: CATSRARDPAETQYF

clone_size: once
v_call: TRBV7-9
cdr3_aa: CASSLLAPEGETQYF

clone_size: .
v_call: TRBV2
cdr3_aa: CASSERHRGNTEAFF

clone_size: .
v_call: TRBV28
cdr3_aa: CASSPRVKPYEQYF

clone_size: .
v_call: TRBV6-6
cdr3_aa: CASSPLGSASSYEQYF

clone_size: .
v_call: TRBV19
cdr3_aa: CASQASWDDYGYTF

clone_size: .
v_call: TRBV9
cdr3_aa: CASKANTGELFF